These 32 T cell receptor beta chains originate from one sample sequenced in a study of regulatory T cells in long-lasting Graves disease. Arm-PCR of CDR3 regions and iRepertoire HTBI primers were the basis on which TCR beta libraries were built. TCRdb independently ran MiXCR on the multiplex PCR reads; one entry per CDR3 protein. The profile shows over 200,000 distinct CDR3 sequences, roughly 18% of them singletons. The time point: newly diagnosed GD, antithyroid drugs for less than 3 months. Making the TCR library involved RNA that had been extracted from PBMCs. These data were also filed under a second study, of T cells in Graves' hyperthyroidism and ophthalmopathy.

The sequencing here drew on peripheral blood mononuclear cells (PBMCs), taken at new diagnosis, from a patient treated with antithyroid drugs. The source is a woman under 40 with Graves disease.

To note about this clonotype: An end of the junction differs from the germline gene, which may be a read error. This chain's CDR3 is CASSYSTLGGRLSSYNGQFF. CDR3 coding DNA: TGTGCCAGCAGTTACTCGACTTTGGGGGGTCGACTTTCCTCCTACAATGGGCAGTTCTTC. The chain uses TRBV6-2 or TRBV6-3 and TRBJ2-1, with TRBD2 as a possible D gene (6 bases). This CDR3 contains 20 residues. Germline V lookup: CDR1 MNHEY, CDR2 SVGEGT.

At least ten counts were recorded for this clonotype. The V gene is TRBV6-5, the J gene TRBJ1-4; the D gene is possibly TRBD1 (5 bases). The CDR3 covers 15 residues. The germline V and J ends were trimmed by 4 bases and 7 bases, with 16 bases remaining between them. Germline-derived CDR1 and CDR2 are MNHEY and SVGAGI. The CDR3, as DNA: TGTGCCAGCAGTTCCCTCCCGGTTGGGGGTGAAAAACTGTTTTTT. Translating gives CASSSLPVGGEKLFF.

The sample holds many counts of this clonotype. The rearrangement joins TRBV2 to TRBJ2-2; 10 bases fit TRBD2. The V gene's germline CDR1 is SNHLY and CDR2 FYNNEI. V shed 6 bases, J shed 2 bases, and the junction held 3 bases outside the gene matches. CDR3 length: 15 amino acids. CDR3 residues: CASRGLARNTGELFF. In DNA, the CDR3 is TGTGCCAGCAGGGGACTAGCGAGAAACACCGGGGAGCTGTTTTTT.

This clonotype was recorded many times. DNA for the CDR3: TGTGCCAGCAGCTTAGCGTCAGAAGCTAACTATGGCTACACCTTC. Translated: CASSLASEANYGYTF. V gene TRBV11-2 combines with J gene TRBJ1-2; D uncertain. Trimming shortened V by 1 base and J by 0 bases, and 9 bases separated the two germline ends. This CDR3 region has 15 residues. Germline V lookup: CDR1 SGHAT, CDR2 FQNNGV.

This clonotype was picked up many times. The V call is TRBV4-1, the J call TRBJ1-5; possibly TRBD1 for D (6 bases). CDR1 and CDR2 (germline): MGHRA, YSYEKL. Trimming took 1 base from V and 3 from J, leaving 16 bases between them. The CDR3 is 17 residues long. In nucleotides, the CDR3 is TGCGCCAGCAGCCAAGTATTCAGAGCAGGGGACAATCAGCCCCAGCATTTT. The encoded protein is CASSQVFRAGDNQPQHF.

This clonotype was observed a handful of times. The rearrangement joins TRBV6-1 to TRBJ2-1; D not resolved. Germline V gene lookup returns CDR1 MNHNS and CDR2 SASEGT. This CDR3 is 14 amino acids long. Trimming removed 8 bases from V and 0 bases from J, with 11 bases in between. The CDR3 region is CASFRPSSYNEQFF. Here the CDR3 DNA reads TGTGCCAGCTTTAGGCCTAGCTCCTACAATGAGCAGTTCTTC.

A remark on this clonotype: A read error may produce the germline difference seen at one junction end. The chain couples TRBV5-1 to TRBJ2-7, with D possibly matching TRBD1 (5 bases). The CDR3 runs 16 residues. The germline CDR1 and CDR2 sequences are SGHRS and YFSETQ. The CDR3: CASSERLRSGIYEQYF. CDR3 coding DNA: TGTGCCAGCAGTGAACGGTTGAGGTCAGGGATTTACGAGCAGTACTTC.

This clonotype was seen repeatedly, ten times or more. This chain uses TRBV18 with TRBJ2-5, with D uncertain. This CDR3 region has 15 residues. CDR1 KGHSH and CDR2 LQKENI come from the germline V gene. Trimming cost V 6 bases and J 4 bases, with 18 bases left between them. Here the CDR3 reads CASSPRMGKRETQYF. The DNA of the CDR3 is TGTGCCAGCTCCCCCCGCATGGGGAAGAGAGAGACCCAGTACTTC. Supplemented by reference TRBV18 and TRBJ2-5, the full variable domain reads NAGVMQNPRHLVRRRGQEARLRCSPMKGHSHVYWYRQLPEEGLKFMVYLQKENIIDESGMPKERFSAEFPKEGPSILRIQQVVRGDSAAYFCASSPRMGKRETQYFGPGTRLLVL.

In its sample, this clonotype was seen many times. The chain combines TRBV4-1 with TRBJ1-1, with D perhaps TRBD1 (6 bases). V dropped 4 bases and J dropped 6 bases, with 21 bases sitting between them. Per germline, CDR1 MGHRA and CDR2 YSYEKL. The CDR3 runs 16 residues. In nucleotides, the CDR3 is TGCGCCAGCAGCCCTTCGGTCCAGGGGTTTGTCCCTGAAGCTTTCTTT. Its translation is CASSPSVQGFVPEAFF.

This clonotype was seen ten or more times. This chain joins TRBV5-1 and TRBJ2-7, with unresolved D. V lost 4 bases and J 4 bases, leaving 15 bases between the germline ends. CDR3 size: 14 residues. CDR1 and CDR2 (germline): SGHRS, YFSETQ. CDR3 in amino acids: CASSPSLTSYEQYF. The CDR3 coding sequence is TGCGCCAGCAGCCCTTCTCTGACAAGTTACGAGCAGTACTTC.

This clonotype was recorded many times. The chain carries TRBV7-2 and TRBJ2-1; D assignment may be TRBD1 or TRBD2 (5 bases each). Germline V gives CDR1 SGHTA, CDR2 FQGNSA. CDR3 length: 15 residues. The V gene lost 1 base and the J gene lost 12 bases, with 19 bases spanning the gap. The CDR3 loop reads CASSLVSGTPSVQFF. The CDR3 DNA reads TGTGCCAGCAGCTTAGTCAGTGGGACCCCTTCTGTGCAGTTCTTC.

This clonotype was counted ten times or more. J is TRBJ2-7 and V is TRBV20-1; perhaps TRBD1 as D (6 bases). Trimming took 0 bases from V and 2 from J, leaving 11 bases between them. The CDR3 runs to 14 residues. Looked up from germline, CDR1 is DFQATT and CDR2 is SNEGSKA (reference sequence). CDR3 sequence: CSARDYGQTYEQYF. The CDR3 region has the DNA TGCAGTGCTAGAGATTACGGACAGACCTACGAGCAGTACTTC.

J is TRBJ1-6 and V is TRBV11-2; 7 bases map to TRBD1. The CDR3 contains 14 residues. Germline V gene data show CDR1 as SGHAT and CDR2 as FQNNGV. Germline trimming cut 3 bases from V and 8 bases from J; bases unmatched to any gene: 4. This chain's CDR3 is CASSFVGQDSPLHF. CDR3 DNA sequence: TGTGCCAGCAGCTTTGTCGGACAGGATTCACCCCTCCACTTT.

This clonotype was seen many times. V is TRBV6-4 and J is TRBJ2-7; D is possibly TRBD1 or TRBD2 (5 bases each). CDR1 is MRHNA, CDR2 SNTAGT, per germline. The CDR3 contains 14 residues. The V and J ends lost 6 bases and 2 bases respectively, with 14 bases between them. The CDR3 loop reads CASRPRDGPYEQYF. CDR3 sequence (DNA): TGTGCCAGCAGGCCCAGGGACGGCCCCTACGAGCAGTACTTC.

This clonotype was observed a few times. The chain recombines TRBV4-1 with TRBJ2-1; 10 bases line up with TRBD1. CDR1 is MGHRA, CDR2 YSYEKL, per germline. The CDR3 is 17 amino acids. Trimming took 3 bases from V and 0 from J; bases not matched to a gene: 5. The CDR3 bases are TGCGCCAGCAGCCAGTCCGGGACAGGGGTCTCCTACAATGAGCAGTTCTTC. It yields the protein CASSQSGTGVSYNEQFF.

As for this clonotype: This may be a read error: a much more frequent sequence differs by one nucleotide. The chain links TRBV6-1 to TRBJ2-3, with a tentative D call TRBD1 (5 bases). Germline CDR1 is MNHNS and CDR2 is SASEGT. This CDR3 spans 13 amino acids. CDR3 amino acids: CAGSEGVTDTQYF. For the CDR3, the DNA is TGTGCCGGCAGTGAAGGGGTCACAGATACGCAGTATTTT.

The J gene is TRBJ2-3, the V gene TRBV12-3 or TRBV12-4, with a possible D match to TRBD2 (6 bases). The CDR3 has 13 residues. V was shortened by 8 bases and J by 3 bases, with 12 bases between the two germline ends. The CDR3 sequence: CASWGGVTDTQYF. As DNA, the CDR3 is TGTGCCAGCTGGGGCGGGGTAACAGATACGCAGTATTTT.

The chain links TRBV2 to TRBJ2-1, with 15 bases that match TRBD2. The germline gives CDR1 SNHLY, CDR2 FYNNEI. V was clipped by 7 bases and J by 8 bases; unmatched bases: 6. The CDR3 covers 15 residues. CDR3 in DNA: TGTGCCAGCATTAGGACTAGCGGGGGGGAGGATGAGCAGTTCTTC. This encodes CASIRTSGGEDEQFF.

This clonotype was seen repeatedly, ten times or more. The chain links TRBV5-1 to TRBJ2-1; TRBD2 agrees at 9 bases. Looked up from germline, CDR1 is SGHRS and CDR2 is YFSETQ. The ends lost 4 bases at V and 6 bases at J; junction bases unmatched: 11. CDR3 size: 16 residues. The CDR3 spells CASSTGLSGGVNEQFF. In DNA, the CDR3 is TGCGCCAGCAGCACGGGGCTTAGCGGGGGCGTCAATGAGCAGTTCTTC.

This clonotype was seen only a few times. This chain connects TRBV19 to TRBJ2-2; 10 nucleotides agree with TRBD2. The CDR3 runs 16 residues. From germline, CDR1 is LNHDA and CDR2 SQIVND (reference sequence). The ends lost 11 bases at V and 1 base at J; junction bases unmatched: 10. The CDR3 is CAASPIAGGNTGELFF. The DNA of the CDR3 is TGTGCCGCCTCGCCCATAGCGGGGGGGAACACCGGGGAGCTGTTTTTT. Full variable domain (outside the CDR3, taken from reference TRBV19 and TRBJ2-2): DGGITQSPKYLFRKEGQNVTLSCEQNLNHDAMYWYRQDPGQGLRLIYYSQIVNDFQKGDIAEGYSVSREKKESFPLTVTSAQKNPTAFYLCAASPIAGGNTGELFFGEGSRLTVL.

There are many counts of this clonotype. J is TRBJ1-1 and V is TRBV10-2; no definite D call. CDR1 and CDR2 (germline): WSHSY, SAAADI. V dropped 3 bases and J dropped 6 bases, with 11 bases sitting between them. The CDR3 has 13 amino acids. CDR3 bases: TGCGCCAGCAGTGACAAGGTTGGGGCTGAAGCTTTCTTT. It encodes CASSDKVGAEAFF.

There are many counts of this clonotype. The chain has TRBV12-3 or TRBV12-4 and TRBJ1-2, with D perhaps matching TRBD1 (6 bases). The CDR3 has 16 amino acids. The V end lost 7 bases, the J end lost 0 bases, and 18 bases lay between the germline ends. The CDR3: CASNPGHGIANYGYTF. The CDR3 nucleotides are TGTGCCAGCAATCCGGGACACGGGATCGCTAACTATGGCTACACCTTC.

This clonotype has at least ten counts. The V call is TRBV19, the J call TRBJ1-5; D unclear. The CDR3 totals 17 residues. The ends were cut back, 6 bases at V and 1 base at J, with 19 bases in the middle. The germline V gene has CDR1 LNHDA and CDR2 SQIVND (reference sequence). The CDR3 spells CASRGMVAQRSNQPQHF. The DNA for the CDR3 is TGTGCCAGTAGGGGAATGGTTGCCCAAAGGAGCAATCAGCCCCAGCATTTT.

This chain connects TRBV11-3 to TRBJ2-3, with TRBD2 as a possible D gene (6 bases). Germline CDR1 is SGHNT and CDR2 is YENEEA. The CDR3 is 16 residues long. Trimming pared 1 base from V and 0 bases from J, leaving 11 bases between. The CDR3 is CASSLAGETSTDTQYF. The DNA for the CDR3 is TGTGCCAGCAGCTTAGCGGGGGAAACTAGCACAGATACGCAGTATTTT. Full variable domain (remainder filled in from reference TRBV11-3 and TRBJ2-3): EAGVVQSPRYKIIEKKQPVAFWCNPISGHNTLYWYLQNLGQGPELLIRYENEEAVDDSQLPKDRFSAERLKGVDSTLKIQPAELGDSAVYLCASSLAGETSTDTQYFGPGTRLTVL.

Ten or more counts support this clonotype. This chain links TRBV28 with TRBJ1-2; 7 bases are shared with TRBD1. CDR1 is MDHEN, CDR2 SYDVKM, per germline. CDR3 length: 17 amino acids. Germline trimming cut 6 bases from V and 4 bases from J; bases unmatched to any gene: 17. The CDR3 protein is CASRSPTWTGSTYGYTF. CDR3 nucleotides: TGTGCCAGCAGATCTCCAACCTGGACAGGTTCTACCTATGGCTACACCTTC.

The rearrangement uses TRBV10-1 and TRBJ2-2; D not resolved. The germline V and J ends were trimmed by 1 base and 6 bases, with 6 bases remaining between them. The CDR3 is made up of 13 amino acids. CDR1 and CDR2 (germline): WNHNN, SYGVQD (reference sequence). Written as DNA, the CDR3 is TGCGCCAGCAGTGAGTTGGCACCCGGGGAGCTGTTTTTT. This encodes CASSELAPGELFF.

A few counts support this clonotype. This chain links TRBV7-9 with TRBJ2-7, with 10 bases fitting TRBD2. CDR1 and CDR2 from the germline V gene are SEHNR and FQNEAQ (reference sequence). This CDR3 is 17 amino acids long. The V gene end was trimmed by 5 bases and the J gene end by 1 base; junction bases not matched to a gene: 11. As DNA, the CDR3 is TGTGCCAGCAGCGATAACCCCGGACTAGCGGCTTCCTACGAGCAGTACTTC. Amino acids: CASSDNPGLAASYEQYF.

CDR3 sequence: CASSPRDGSTDTQYF. CDR3 nucleotide sequence: TGTGCCAGCTCACCAAGGGACGGATCCACAGATACGCAGTATTTT. The chain combines TRBV18 with TRBJ2-3; the D gene could be TRBD1 or TRBD2 (5 bases each). CDR3 length equals 15 residues. V lost 2 bases, J lost 2 bases, and 11 bases lay in between. Looked up from germline, CDR1 is KGHSH and CDR2 is LQKENI. The variable domain in full, completed from reference TRBV18 and TRBJ2-3, reads NAGVMQNPRHLVRRRGQEARLRCSPMKGHSHVYWYRQLPEEGLKFMVYLQKENIIDESGMPKERFSAEFPKEGPSILRIQQVVRGDSAAYFCASSPRDGSTDTQYFGPGTRLTVL.

This clonotype was counted between two and nine times. This is likely an artifact of a read error, given a far larger clone one base away. The rearrangement uses TRBV20-1 and TRBJ2-1; 8 bases fit TRBD1. Looked up from germline, CDR1 is DFQATT and CDR2 is SNEGSKA (reference sequence). This CDR3 region has 14 residues. Losses at the gene ends were 6 bases for V and 10 bases for J; bases not matched to a gene: 14. The CDR3 is CSAPLSGQVYEQFF. Written as DNA, the CDR3 is TGCAGTGCCCCCTTGTCGGGACAGGTCTACGAGCAGTTCTTC.

This clonotype was recorded at least ten times. The chain employs TRBV18 and TRBJ2-1, with D tentatively TRBD2 (5 bases). Per the germline V gene, CDR1 is KGHSH and CDR2 is LQKENI. The V end was cut by 6 bases, the J end by 7 bases, with 13 bases between. This CDR3 spans 13 amino acids. The CDR3 here is CASSPRTYNEQFF. The CDR3 DNA is TGTGCCAGCTCCCCAAGGACTTATAATGAGCAGTTCTTC.

This clonotype was seen repeatedly, ten times or more. The CDR3 DNA sequence: TGTGCCAGCAGCTTACGCTCCTCCACGCCCCAGCATTTT. Amino acids: CASSLRSSTPQHF. The V and J genes are TRBV7-2 and TRBJ1-5; D ambiguous. CDR3 size: 13 residues. Germline CDR1 SGHTA, CDR2 FQGNSA. V lost 2 bases and J lost 9, with 11 bases in between.

This clonotype was counted at least ten times. V and J are TRBV11-2 and TRBJ2-5; D possibly corresponds to TRBD1 (6 bases). Germline V lookup: CDR1 SGHAT, CDR2 FQNNGV. There are 12 residues in the CDR3. V lost 9 bases and J lost 1, with 9 bases in between. CDR3 sequence reads: CASGQTQETQYF. The DNA of the CDR3 is TGTGCCAGTGGACAGACCCAAGAGACCCAGTACTTC.